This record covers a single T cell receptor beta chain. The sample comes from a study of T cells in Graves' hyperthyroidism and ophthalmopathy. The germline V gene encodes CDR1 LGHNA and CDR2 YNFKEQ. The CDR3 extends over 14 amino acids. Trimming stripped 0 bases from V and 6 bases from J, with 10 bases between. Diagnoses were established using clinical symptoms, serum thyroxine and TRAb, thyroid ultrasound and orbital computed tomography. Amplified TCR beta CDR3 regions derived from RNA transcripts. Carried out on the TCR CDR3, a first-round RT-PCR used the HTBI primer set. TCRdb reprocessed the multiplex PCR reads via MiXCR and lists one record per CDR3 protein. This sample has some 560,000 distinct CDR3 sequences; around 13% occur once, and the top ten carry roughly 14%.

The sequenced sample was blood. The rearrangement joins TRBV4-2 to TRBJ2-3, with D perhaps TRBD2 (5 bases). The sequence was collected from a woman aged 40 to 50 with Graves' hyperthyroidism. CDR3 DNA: TGTGCCAGCAGCCAAGATCGCTCGGGGGATACGCAGTATTTT. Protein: CASSQDRSGDTQYF.